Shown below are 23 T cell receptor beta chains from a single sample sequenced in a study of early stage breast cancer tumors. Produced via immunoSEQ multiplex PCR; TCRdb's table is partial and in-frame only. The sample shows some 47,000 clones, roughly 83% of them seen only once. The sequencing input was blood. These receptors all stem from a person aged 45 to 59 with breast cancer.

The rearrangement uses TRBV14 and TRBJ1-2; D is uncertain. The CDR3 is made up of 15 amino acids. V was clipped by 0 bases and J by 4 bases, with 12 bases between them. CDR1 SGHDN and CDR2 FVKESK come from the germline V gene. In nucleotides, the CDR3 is TGTGCCAGCAGCCAAGAAAATAGGTACGGCTATGGCTACACCTTC. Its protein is CASSQENRYGYGYTF.

The CDR3 DNA is TGTGCCAGCAGTTACGAAGTCAGGTCCCACGAGCAGTACTTC. Protein sequence: CASSYEVRSHEQYF. The chain has TRBV6-6 and TRBJ2-7; D is ambiguous. The CDR3 spans 14 residues. Germline-derived CDR1 and CDR2 are MNHNY and SVGAGI (reference sequence). Deletions cut 2 bases from V and 5 bases from J, with 13 bases between.

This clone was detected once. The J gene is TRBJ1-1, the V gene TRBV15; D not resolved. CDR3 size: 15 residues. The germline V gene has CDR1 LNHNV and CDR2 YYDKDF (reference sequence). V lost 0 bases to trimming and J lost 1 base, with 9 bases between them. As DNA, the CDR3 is TGTGCCACCAGCAGAGATGGGGTGGGGAACACTGAAGCTTTCTTT. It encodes CATSRDGVGNTEAFF.

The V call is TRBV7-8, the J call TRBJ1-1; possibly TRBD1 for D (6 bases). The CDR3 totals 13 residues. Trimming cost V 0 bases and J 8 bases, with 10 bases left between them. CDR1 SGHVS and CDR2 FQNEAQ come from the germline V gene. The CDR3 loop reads CASSLAYDREAFF. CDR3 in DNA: TGTGCCAGCAGCTTAGCCTACGACAGGGAAGCTTTCTTT.

The chain's CDR3 is CASKQGGTDTQYF. CDR3 bases: TGTGCCAGCAAACAGGGGGGGACAGATACGCAGTATTTT. The chain has TRBV6-5 and TRBJ2-3, with a tentative D call TRBD1 (8 bases). The ends were cut back, 7 bases at V and 3 bases at J, with 11 bases in the middle. Germline assignment: CDR1 MNHEY and CDR2 SVGAGI. CDR3 length equals 13 residues.

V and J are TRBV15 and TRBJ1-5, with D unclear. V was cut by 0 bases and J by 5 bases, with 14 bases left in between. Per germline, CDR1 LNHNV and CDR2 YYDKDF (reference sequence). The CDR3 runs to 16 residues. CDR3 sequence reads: CATSRDIVAGDQPQHF. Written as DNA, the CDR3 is TGTGCCACCAGCAGAGATATTGTAGCCGGGGATCAGCCCCAGCATTTT. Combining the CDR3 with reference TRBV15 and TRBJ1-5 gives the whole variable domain DAMVIQNPRYQVTQFGKPVTLSCSQTLNHNVMYWYQQKSSQAPKLLFHYYDKDFNNEADTPDNFQSRRPNTSFCFLDIRSPGLGDTAMYLCATSRDIVAGDQPQHFGDGTRLSIL.

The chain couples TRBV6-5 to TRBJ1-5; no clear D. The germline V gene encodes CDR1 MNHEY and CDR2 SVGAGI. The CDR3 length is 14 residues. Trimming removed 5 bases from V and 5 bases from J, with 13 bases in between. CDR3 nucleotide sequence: TGTGCCAGCAGTCCTTCTGAGGGATATCAGCCCCAGCATTTT. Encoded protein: CASSPSEGYQPQHF.

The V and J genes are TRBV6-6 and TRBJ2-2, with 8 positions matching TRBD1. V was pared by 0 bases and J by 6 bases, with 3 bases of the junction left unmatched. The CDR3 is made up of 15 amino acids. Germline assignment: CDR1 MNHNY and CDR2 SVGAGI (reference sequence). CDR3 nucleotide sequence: TGTGCCAGCAGTTACTCTCAGGGGGCGTCCGGGGAGCTGTTTTTT. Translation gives CASSYSQGASGELFF.

In nucleotides, the CDR3 is TGTGCCAGCAGACCGGACAGGGCCGACGGCTATGGCTACACCTTC. Protein sequence: CASRPDRADGYGYTF. The chain uses TRBV7-9 and TRBJ1-2; 8 nucleotides align to TRBD1. CDR3 length equals 15 residues. After removal of 6 bases from V and 4 bases from J, the junction contained 10 bases not matched to a gene. The germline CDR1 and CDR2 sequences are SEHNR and FQNEAQ (reference sequence).

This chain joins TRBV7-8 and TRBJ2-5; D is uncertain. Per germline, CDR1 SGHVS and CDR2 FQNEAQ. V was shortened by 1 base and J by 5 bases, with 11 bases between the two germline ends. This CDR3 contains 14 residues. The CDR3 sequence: CASSLDFRLETQYF. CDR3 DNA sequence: TGTGCCAGCAGCTTAGATTTTAGGTTGGAGACCCAGTACTTC.

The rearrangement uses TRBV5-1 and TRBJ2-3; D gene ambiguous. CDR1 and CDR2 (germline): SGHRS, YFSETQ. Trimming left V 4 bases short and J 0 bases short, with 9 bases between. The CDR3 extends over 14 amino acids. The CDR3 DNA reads TGCGCCAGCAGCGTTTTCACTAGCACAGATACGCAGTATTTT. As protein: CASSVFTSTDTQYF.

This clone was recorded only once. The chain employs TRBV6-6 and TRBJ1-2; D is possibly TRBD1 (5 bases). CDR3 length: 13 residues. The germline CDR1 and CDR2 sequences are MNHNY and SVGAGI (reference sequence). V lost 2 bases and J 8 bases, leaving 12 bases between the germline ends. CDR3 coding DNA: TGTGCCAGCAGTTACCCCCCTCAGGGCGGCTACACCTTC. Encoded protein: CASSYPPQGGYTF.

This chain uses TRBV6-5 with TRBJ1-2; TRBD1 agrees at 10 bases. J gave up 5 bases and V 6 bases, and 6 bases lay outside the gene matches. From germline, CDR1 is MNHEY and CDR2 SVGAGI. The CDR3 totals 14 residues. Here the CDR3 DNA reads TGTGCCAGCAGCCGGGACAGGGGCCCTTATGGCTACACCTTC. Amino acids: CASSRDRGPYGYTF.

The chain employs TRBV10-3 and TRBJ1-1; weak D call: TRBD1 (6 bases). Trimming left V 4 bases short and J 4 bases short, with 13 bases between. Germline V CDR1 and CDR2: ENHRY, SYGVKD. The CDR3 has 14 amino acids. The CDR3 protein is CAISGRGEGTEAFF. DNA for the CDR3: TGTGCCATCAGTGGTAGGGGGGAGGGCACTGAAGCTTTCTTT.

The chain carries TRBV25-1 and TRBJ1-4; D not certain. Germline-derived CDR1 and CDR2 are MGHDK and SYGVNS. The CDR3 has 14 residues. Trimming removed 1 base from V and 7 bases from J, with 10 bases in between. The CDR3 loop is CASSESGGLEKLFF. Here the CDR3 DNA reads TGTGCCAGCAGTGAATCTGGAGGACTTGAAAAACTGTTTTTT.

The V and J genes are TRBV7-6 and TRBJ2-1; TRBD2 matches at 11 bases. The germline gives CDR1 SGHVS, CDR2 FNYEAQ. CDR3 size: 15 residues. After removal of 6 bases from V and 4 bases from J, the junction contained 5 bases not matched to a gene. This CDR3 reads CASSIAGGIYNEQFF. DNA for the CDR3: TGTGCCAGCAGTATAGCGGGAGGGATTTACAATGAGCAGTTCTTC.

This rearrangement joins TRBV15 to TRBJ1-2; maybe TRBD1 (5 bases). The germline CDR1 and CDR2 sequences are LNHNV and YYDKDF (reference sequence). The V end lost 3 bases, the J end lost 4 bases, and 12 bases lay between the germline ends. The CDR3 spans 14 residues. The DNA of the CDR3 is TGTGCCACCAGCAGGGACCCAGGGCCCTATGGCTACACCTTC. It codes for CATSRDPGPYGYTF.

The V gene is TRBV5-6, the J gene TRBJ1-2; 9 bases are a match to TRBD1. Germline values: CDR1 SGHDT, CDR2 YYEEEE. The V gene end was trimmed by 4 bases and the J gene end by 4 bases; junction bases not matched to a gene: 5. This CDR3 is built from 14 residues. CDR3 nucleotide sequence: TGTGCCAGCAGCGTGGACAGGGGTAGCTATGGCTACACCTTC. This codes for CASSVDRGSYGYTF.

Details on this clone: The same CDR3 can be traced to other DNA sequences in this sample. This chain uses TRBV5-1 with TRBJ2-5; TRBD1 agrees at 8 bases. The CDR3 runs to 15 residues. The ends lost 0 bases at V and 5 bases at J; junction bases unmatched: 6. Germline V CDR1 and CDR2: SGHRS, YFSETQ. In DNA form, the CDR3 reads TGCGCCAGCAGCTTGGGTGACAGGGGCAGGGAGACCCAGTACTTC. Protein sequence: CASSLGDRGRETQYF.

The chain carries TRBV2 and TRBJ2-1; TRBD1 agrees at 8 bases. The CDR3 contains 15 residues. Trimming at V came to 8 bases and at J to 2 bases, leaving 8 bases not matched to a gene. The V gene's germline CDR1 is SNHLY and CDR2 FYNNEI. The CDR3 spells CASAHRGSPYNEQFF. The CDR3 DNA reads TGTGCCAGCGCCCACAGGGGGTCCCCCTACAATGAGCAGTTCTTC.

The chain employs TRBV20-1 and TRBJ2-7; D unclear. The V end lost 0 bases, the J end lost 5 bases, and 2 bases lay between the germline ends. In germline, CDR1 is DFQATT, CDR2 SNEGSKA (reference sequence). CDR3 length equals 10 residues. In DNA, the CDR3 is TGCAGTGCTAGAGACAACGAGCAGTACTTC. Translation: CSARDNEQYF.

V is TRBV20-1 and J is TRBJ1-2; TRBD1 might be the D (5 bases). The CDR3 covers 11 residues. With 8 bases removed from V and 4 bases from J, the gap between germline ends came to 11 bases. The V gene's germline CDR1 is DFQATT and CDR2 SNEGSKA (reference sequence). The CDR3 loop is CSSRDLYGYTF. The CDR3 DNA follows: TGCAGTAGCCGGGACCTCTATGGCTACACCTTC.

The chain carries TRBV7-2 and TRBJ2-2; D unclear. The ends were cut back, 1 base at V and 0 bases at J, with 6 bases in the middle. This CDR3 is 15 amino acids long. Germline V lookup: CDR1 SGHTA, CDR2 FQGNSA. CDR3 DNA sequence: TGTGCCAGCAGCTTAGTTCACGCGAACACCGGGGAGCTGTTTTTT. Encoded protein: CASSLVHANTGELFF.